These 25 T cell receptor beta chains originate from one sample sequenced in a study of blood T cell repertoires in COVID-19. Clones were sequenced by immunoSEQ multiplex PCR, and TCRdb holds only the in-frame ones, with some missing. The repertoire has nearly 250,000 clones, more than 75% of them found once; the top ten carry approximately 2.1%. The source material was PBMCs or T cells enriched from blood (not recorded which). These receptors were obtained from a woman between 50 and 59 years old who had recovered from COVID-19.

This chain uses TRBV3-1 (or the pseudogene TRBV3-2) with TRBJ2-3; 7 positions agree with TRBD2. V lost 4 bases to trimming and J lost 3 bases; unmatched junction nucleotides: 1. The CDR3 runs to 13 residues. The germline CDR1 and CDR2 sequences are LGHDT and YNNKEL (reference sequence). CDR3 DNA: TGTGCCAGCAGCCCAGCGGGAACAGATACGCAGTATTTT. Amino acids: CASSPAGTDTQYF.

This chain joins TRBV30 and TRBJ1-1; a possible D gene is TRBD1 (5 bases). Trimming removed 1 base from V and 1 base from J, with 7 bases in between. CDR1 is GTSNPN and CDR2 is SVGIG in the germline V gene (reference sequence). This CDR3 is built from 13 residues. The CDR3 bases are TGTGCCTGGAGTGGGGGCTCGAACACTGAAGCTTTCTTT. Translating gives CAWSGGSNTEAFF.

This chain connects TRBV2 to TRBJ2-3; 7 bases line up with TRBD1. CDR3 length equals 14 residues. With V trimmed by 5 bases and J by 5 bases, 7 bases remained unmatched. Germline loops: CDR1 SNHLY, CDR2 FYNNEI. CDR3 loop: CASSQDWDRDTQYF. The CDR3 nucleotides are TGTGCCAGCAGTCAAGATTGGGACAGAGATACGCAGTATTTT. The full variable domain, completed using reference TRBV2 and TRBJ2-3, is EPEVTQTPSHQVTQMGQEVILRCVPISNHLYFYWYRQILGQKVEFLVSFYNNEISEKSEIFDDQFSVERPDGSNFTLKIRSTKLEDSAMYFCASSQDWDRDTQYFGPGTRLTVL.

Written as DNA, the CDR3 is TGTGCCAGCAGCTTTTCTGGACTAGCGGGGGCGAAGGATACGCAGTATTTT. This encodes CASSFSGLAGAKDTQYF. The chain combines TRBV7-2 with TRBJ2-3; 13 bases match TRBD2. The trim removed 3 bases at V and 6 bases at J, leaving 9 bases unmatched. The germline V gene encodes CDR1 SGHTA and CDR2 FQGNSA. This CDR3 has 17 residues. Using reference TRBV7-2 and TRBJ2-3 for the parts outside the CDR3, the full variable domain is GAGVSQSPSNKVTEKGKDVELRCDPISGHTALYWYRQSLGQGLEFLIYFQGNSAPDKSGLPSDRFSAERTGGSVSTLTIQRTQQEDSAVYLCASSFSGLAGAKDTQYFGPGTRLTVL.

This clone was found once. V usage is TRBV4-3 and J usage is TRBJ1-4; 11 nucleotides match TRBD1. V lost 1 base, J lost 3 bases, and 4 bases stayed unmatched. Germline V CDR1 and CDR2: LGHNA, YSLEER. The CDR3 totals 17 residues. In DNA, the CDR3 is TGCGCCAGCAGCCAAGGGACAGGGGGCACGTCTAATGAAAAACTGTTTTTT. It is translated as CASSQGTGGTSNEKLFF.

This chain's CDR3 is CASSLIGSGVTEAFF. The CDR3 nucleotides read TGTGCCAGCAGTTTAATAGGTAGCGGGGTTACTGAAGCTTTCTTT. This chain links TRBV27 with TRBJ1-1; D unclear. The CDR3 has 15 residues. Trimming took off 2 bases at V and 5 bases at J, with 15 bases between the two ends. Germline CDR1 is MNHEY and CDR2 is SMNVEV (reference sequence).

The chain has TRBV19 and TRBJ1-3; 7 bases are a match to TRBD1. This CDR3 comprises 13 residues. Trimming cost V 4 bases and J 9 bases; bases outside gene matches: 6. Germline assignment: CDR1 LNHDA and CDR2 SQIVND (reference sequence). This CDR3 is CASSNRDRFTIYF. In DNA, the CDR3 is TGTGCCAGTAGTAACCGGGACAGATTCACCATATATTTT. The full variable domain, rest sourced from reference TRBV19 and TRBJ1-3, is DGGITQSPKYLFRKEGQNVTLSCEQNLNHDAMYWYRQDPGQGLRLIYYSQIVNDFQKGDIAEGYSVSREKKESFPLTVTSAQKNPTAFYLCASSNRDRFTIYFGEGSWLTVV.

The CDR3 coding sequence is TGTGCCAGCAGTCAGGGACTAGCGTGGCAGTACTTC. Its translation is CASSQGLAWQYF. This rearrangement joins TRBV6-5 to TRBJ2-7; 10 positions agree with TRBD2. The V segment lost 5 bases and the J segment 9 bases; nucleotides outside the gene matches: 4. The CDR3 consists of 12 residues. Germline V gives CDR1 MNHEY, CDR2 SVGAGI.

The V and J genes are TRBV30 and TRBJ1-6; 12 nucleotides line up with TRBD1. With V trimmed by 2 bases and J by 12 bases, 8 bases remained unmatched. The CDR3 is 15 amino acids. Germline V lookup: CDR1 GTSNPN, CDR2 SVGIG (reference sequence). The CDR3 DNA follows: TGTGCCTGGAGTCTCTCCGGGACAGGGGGCATACCCCTCCACTTT. This gives the protein CAWSLSGTGGIPLHF.

This chain connects TRBV24-1 to TRBJ2-1, with D perhaps TRBD2 (6 bases). The ends were cut back, 4 bases at V and 4 bases at J, with 16 bases in the middle. The V gene's germline CDR1 is KGHDR and CDR2 SFDVKD. The CDR3 length is 16 residues. The CDR3 is CATSDPRSGRYNEQFF. CDR3 DNA: TGTGCCACCAGTGACCCCCGGTCAGGGAGGTACAATGAGCAGTTCTTC.

This clone was seen a single time. The chain joins TRBV7-2 to TRBJ1-6; perhaps TRBD1 as D (6 bases). Germline V lookup: CDR1 SGHTA, CDR2 FQGNSA. CDR3 length: 14 residues. Trimming took off 4 bases at V and 5 bases at J, with 9 bases between the two ends. The CDR3 region has the DNA TGTGCCAGCAGCTCCACAGGGAATAATTCACCCCTCCACTTT. Its protein is CASSSTGNNSPLHF.

V usage is TRBV10-1 and J usage is TRBJ1-2; maybe TRBD1 (6 bases). V lost 2 bases and J 8 bases, leaving 12 bases between the germline ends. This CDR3 is 13 amino acids long. Germline V gene data show CDR1 as WNHNN and CDR2 as SYGVQD (reference sequence). The CDR3: CASSEDRLGGYTF. CDR3 in DNA: TGCGCCAGCAGTGAGGACAGGTTGGGAGGCTACACCTTC.

The chain couples TRBV25-1 to TRBJ1-2; D uncertain. The V end lost 2 bases, the J end lost 7 bases, and 14 bases lay between the germline ends. Germline V gene lookup returns CDR1 MGHDK and CDR2 SYGVNS. CDR3 length equals 14 residues. CDR3 residues: CASSENWRFSGYTF. DNA of the CDR3: TGTGCCAGCAGTGAAAACTGGAGGTTCAGTGGCTACACCTTC.

The CDR3 here is CASSPTRPAQYF. The CDR3 DNA is TGTGCCAGCAGCCCGACACGGCCGGCCCAGTACTTC. This chain joins TRBV7-8 and TRBJ2-5; no clear D gene. Between the trimmed V and J ends, which lost 5 bases and 9 bases, there was a span of 13 bases. The CDR3 has 12 residues. Per the germline V gene, CDR1 is SGHVS and CDR2 is FQNEAQ.

This clone showed up just a few times. The J gene is TRBJ2-1, the V gene TRBV5-1, with TRBD1 as a possible D gene (5 bases). The CDR3 has 13 amino acids. V shed 1 base and J shed 8 bases, with 10 bases lying between them. Germline V gives CDR1 SGHRS, CDR2 YFSETQ. The CDR3, as DNA: TGCGCCAGCAGCTTGTACCTAGGGGATGAGCAGTTCTTC. Encoded protein: CASSLYLGDEQFF.

Here the CDR3 DNA reads TGTGCCAGCAGTTTTTTGGCTAGCGGGAGGAATGAGCAGTTCTTC. This sequence encodes CASSFLASGRNEQFF. The V gene is TRBV28, the J gene TRBJ2-1; 11 bases fit TRBD2. CDR1 and CDR2 from the germline V gene are MDHEN and SYDVKM. The CDR3 length is 15 residues. With V trimmed by 3 bases and J by 7 bases, 5 bases remained unmatched.

The CDR3 sequence is CASSPDRGYGYTF. CDR3 in DNA: TGTGCCAGCAGTCCTGACAGGGGGTATGGCTACACCTTC. The chain has TRBV27 and TRBJ1-2, with 9 bases identical to TRBD1. Germline V gene lookup returns CDR1 MNHEY and CDR2 SMNVEV (reference sequence). The trim removed 5 bases at V and 5 bases at J, leaving 3 bases unmatched. This CDR3 has 13 residues.

The chain combines TRBV19 with TRBJ2-3; no clear D. The length of the CDR3 is 13 residues. CDR1 LNHDA and CDR2 SQIVND come from the germline V gene (reference sequence). V was trimmed by 3 bases and J by 4 bases, leaving 8 bases between them. CDR3 bases: TGTGCCAGTAGTATTGGCGCGGCAGATACGCAGTATTTT. This gives the protein CASSIGAADTQYF.

This chain uses TRBV19 with TRBJ2-3; D possibly corresponds to TRBD2 (5 bases). The CDR3 has 16 amino acids. V was cut by 3 bases and J by 1 base, with 14 bases left in between. Germline V lookup: CDR1 LNHDA, CDR2 SQIVND (reference sequence). CDR3 in DNA: TGTGCCAGTAGTATCCAACAGCTAGCTGGCACAGATACGCAGTATTTT. Translation gives CASSIQQLAGTDTQYF.

V gene TRBV11-2 combines with J gene TRBJ1-1, with D unclear. The germline V gene encodes CDR1 SGHAT and CDR2 FQNNGV. This CDR3 has 14 amino acids. Trimming removed 0 bases from V and 5 bases from J, with 10 bases in between. This CDR3 reads CASSLDAGRTEAFF. CDR3 in DNA: TGTGCCAGCAGCTTAGATGCGGGGAGAACTGAAGCTTTCTTT.

The chain uses TRBV5-5 and TRBJ2-7; TRBD1 agrees at 7 bases. Germline V lookup: CDR1 SGHKS, CDR2 YYEKEE (reference sequence). This CDR3 contains 13 residues. V shed 3 bases and J 4 bases; nucleotides not matched to a gene: 4. This CDR3 is CASSWHRGYEQYF. CDR3 coding DNA: TGTGCCAGCAGCTGGCACAGGGGTTACGAGCAGTACTTC.

Only a few counts were recorded for this clone. The chain combines TRBV5-1 with TRBJ1-2; 7 bases match TRBD1. Germline V gene sequence: CDR1 SGHRS, CDR2 YFSETQ. This CDR3 contains 14 residues. The ends lost 1 base at V and 3 bases at J; junction bases unmatched: 3. In DNA form, the CDR3 reads TGCGCCAGCAGCTTGCACGGACAGGACTATGGCTACACCTTC. It is translated as CASSLHGQDYGYTF.

This rearrangement joins TRBV1 to TRBJ2-3; the table's D call, TRBD2, has no DNA check behind it. TRBV1 is termed a pseudogene. There are 13 residues in the CDR3. The DNA of the CDR3 is TGCACCAGCAGCCCCGAGTACGCAGATACGCAGTATTTT. It is translated as CTSSPEYADTQYF.

The chain is built from TRBV5-5 and TRBJ2-7; TRBD2 matches at 10 bases. The CDR3 has 15 amino acids. V shed 2 bases and J 1 base; nucleotides not matched to a gene: 3. Germline V CDR1 and CDR2: SGHKS, YYEKEE (reference sequence). The CDR3 reads CASSLTSGTSYEQYF. The CDR3 DNA sequence: TGTGCCAGCAGCTTAACTAGCGGGACGTCCTACGAGCAGTACTTC.

The chain couples TRBV5-1 to TRBJ1-3; 7 positions match TRBD1. Germline loops: CDR1 SGHRS, CDR2 YFSETQ. V lost 0 bases, J lost 3 bases, and 0 bases stayed unmatched. The CDR3 has 14 residues. The CDR3 sequence: CASSLDRGGNTIYF. The CDR3, as DNA: TGCGCCAGCAGCTTGGACAGGGGTGGAAACACCATATATTTT.